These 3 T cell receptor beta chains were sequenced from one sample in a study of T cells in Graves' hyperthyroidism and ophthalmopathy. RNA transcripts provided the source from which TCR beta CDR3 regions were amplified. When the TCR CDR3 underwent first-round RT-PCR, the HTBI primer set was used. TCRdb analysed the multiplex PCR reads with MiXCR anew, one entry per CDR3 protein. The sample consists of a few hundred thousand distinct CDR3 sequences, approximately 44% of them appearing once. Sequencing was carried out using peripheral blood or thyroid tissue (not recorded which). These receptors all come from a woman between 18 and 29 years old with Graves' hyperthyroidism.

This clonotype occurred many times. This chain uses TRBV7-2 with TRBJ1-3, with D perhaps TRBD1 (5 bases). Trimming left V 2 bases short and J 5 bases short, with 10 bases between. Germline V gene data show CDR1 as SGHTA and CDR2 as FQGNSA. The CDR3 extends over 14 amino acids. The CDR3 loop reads CASSLPGLRNTIYF. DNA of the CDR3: TGTGCCAGCAGCTTACCAGGGTTGAGAAACACCATATATTTT.

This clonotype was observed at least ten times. The CDR3 DNA reads as TGCAGCCTGCGGACTAGCGGGAGATTTGAGACCCAGTACTTC. It codes for CSLRTSGRFETQYF. V gene TRBV29-1 combines with J gene TRBJ2-5; the match to TRBD2 covers 13 bases. Germline V gives CDR1 SQVTM, CDR2 ANQGSEA. With V trimmed by 8 bases and J by 5 bases, 8 bases remained unmatched. This CDR3 region has 14 residues.

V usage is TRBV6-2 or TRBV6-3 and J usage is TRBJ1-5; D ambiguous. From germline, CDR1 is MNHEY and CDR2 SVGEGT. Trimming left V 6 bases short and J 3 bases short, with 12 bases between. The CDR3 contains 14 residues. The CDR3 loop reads CASSETSANQPQHF. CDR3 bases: TGTGCCAGCAGCGAGACTAGCGCCAATCAGCCCCAGCATTTT.